A single TCR beta chain is shown here with its context. Its antigen is not identified. This entry comes from a study of cytomegalovirus exposure and HLA in healthy donors. Points from the study as a whole: In the analysis, some V segments, TRBV6-2 and TRBV6-3 included, were excluded as indistinguishable. It was reportedly the case that the classifier diagnosed cytomegalovirus status with high specificity and sensitivity. Follow-up analysis seemed to connect common viral pathogens with several of the most significant clusters identified. The dataset shows that most TCR sequences were rare, while some public TCRs occurred in many donors.

The PCR ran on 60 Vbeta and 13 Jbeta primers. This table comes from immunoSEQ multiplex PCR, and its TCRdb copy is limited to in-frame clones, with some not included. The sample has 100,000 to 150,000 clones; around 70% are singletons. This CDR3 has 17 residues. Germline trimming cut 7 bases from V and 2 bases from J; bases unmatched to any gene: 14. Germline CDR1 LNHDA, CDR2 SQIVND (reference sequence). The sequenced material came from PBMCs. The chain couples TRBV19 to TRBJ2-1, with 7 bases fitting TRBD1. The sequence derives from a man in his forties in good health and CMV-seropositive. CDR3 sequence (DNA): TGTGCCAGTATTCCTAGGACAGGCGACAACACCTACAATGAGCAGTTCTTC. It yields the protein CASIPRTGDNTYNEQFF.